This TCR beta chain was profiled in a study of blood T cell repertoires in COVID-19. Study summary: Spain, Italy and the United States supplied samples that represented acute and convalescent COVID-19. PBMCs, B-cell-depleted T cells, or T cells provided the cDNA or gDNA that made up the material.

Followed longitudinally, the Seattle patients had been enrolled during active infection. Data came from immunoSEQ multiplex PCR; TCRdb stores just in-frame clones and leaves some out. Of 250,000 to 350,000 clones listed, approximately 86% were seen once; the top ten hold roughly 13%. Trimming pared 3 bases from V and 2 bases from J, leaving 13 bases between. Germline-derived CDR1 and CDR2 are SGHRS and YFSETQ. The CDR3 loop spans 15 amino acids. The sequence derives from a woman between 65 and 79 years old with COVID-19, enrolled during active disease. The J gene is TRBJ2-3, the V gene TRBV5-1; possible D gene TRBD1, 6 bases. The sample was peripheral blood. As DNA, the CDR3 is TGCGCCAGCAGCTGGCCTCAGGGGAACACAGATACGCAGTATTTT. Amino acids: CASSWPQGNTDTQYF.